This T cell receptor (beta chain) was sequenced during a study of early T cells in non-severe SARS-CoV-2 infection. The germline CDR1 and CDR2 sequences are SGHTS and YDEGEE. This CDR3 is built from 16 residues. V dropped 3 bases and J dropped 0 bases, with 13 bases sitting between them. TCRdb processed the 5' RACE reads anew with MiXCR; each CDR3 protein has one entry. Among fewer than 85,000 distinct CDR3 sequences listed, around 15% were seen once. This clonotype was counted only a few times. This chain uses TRBV5-8 with TRBJ1-5; tentative D call: TRBD1 (6 bases). Sequenced input: whole blood. This TCR came from an adult who was a healthcare worker with PCR-confirmed SARS-CoV-2 infection or an uninfected control (not recorded which). For the CDR3, the DNA is TGTGCCAGCAGCTCCGGGACAAGGAATAGCAATCAGCCCCAGCATTTT. It yields the protein CASSSGTRNSNQPQHF.